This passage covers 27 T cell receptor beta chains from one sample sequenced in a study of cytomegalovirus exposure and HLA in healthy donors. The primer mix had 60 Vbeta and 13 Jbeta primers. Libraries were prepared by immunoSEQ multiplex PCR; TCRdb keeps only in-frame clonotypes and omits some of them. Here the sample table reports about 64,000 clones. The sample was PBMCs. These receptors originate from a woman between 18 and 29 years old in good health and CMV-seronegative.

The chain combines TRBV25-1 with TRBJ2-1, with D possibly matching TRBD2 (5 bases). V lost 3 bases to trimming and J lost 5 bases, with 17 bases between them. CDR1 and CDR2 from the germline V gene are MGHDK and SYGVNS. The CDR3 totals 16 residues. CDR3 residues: CASSEAPREPDNEQFF. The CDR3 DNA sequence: TGTGCCAGCAGTGAGGCCCCGAGGGAACCTGACAATGAGCAGTTCTTC.

In DNA, the CDR3 is TGTGCCAGCTCACCTACCGAGGGCCTGAACACTGAAGCTTTCTTT. The encoded protein is CASSPTEGLNTEAFF. This chain uses TRBV18 with TRBJ1-1; D is undetermined. The V end lost 3 bases, the J end lost 0 bases, and 11 bases lay between the germline ends. CDR3 length equals 15 residues. Germline V lookup: CDR1 KGHSH, CDR2 LQKENI.

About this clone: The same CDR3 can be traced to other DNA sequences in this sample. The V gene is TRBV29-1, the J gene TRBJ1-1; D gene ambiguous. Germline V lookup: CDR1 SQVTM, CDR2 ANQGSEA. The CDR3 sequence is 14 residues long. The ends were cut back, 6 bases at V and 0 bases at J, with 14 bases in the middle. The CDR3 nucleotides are TGCAGCGTCGGCGGGCTGGGCATGAACACTGAAGCTTTCTTT. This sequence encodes CSVGGLGMNTEAFF.

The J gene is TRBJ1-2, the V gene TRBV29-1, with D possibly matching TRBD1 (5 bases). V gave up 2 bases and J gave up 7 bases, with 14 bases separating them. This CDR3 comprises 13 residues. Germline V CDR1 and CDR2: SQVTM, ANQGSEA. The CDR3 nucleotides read TGCAGCGTTGAACGTTCGGGGGTCGGTGGCTACACCTTC. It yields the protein CSVERSGVGGYTF.

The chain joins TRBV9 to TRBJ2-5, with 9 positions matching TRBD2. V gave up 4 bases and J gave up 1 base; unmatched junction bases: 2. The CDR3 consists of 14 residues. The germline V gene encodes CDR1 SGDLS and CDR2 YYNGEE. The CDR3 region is CASSTTSGQETQYF. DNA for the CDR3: TGTGCCAGCAGCACGACTAGCGGCCAAGAGACCCAGTACTTC.

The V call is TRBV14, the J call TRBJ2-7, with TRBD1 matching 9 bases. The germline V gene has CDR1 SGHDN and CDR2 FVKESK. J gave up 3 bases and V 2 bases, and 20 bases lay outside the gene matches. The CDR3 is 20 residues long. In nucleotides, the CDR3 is TGTGCCAGCAGCCAACATAGCAGTCTCACGAGGGACAGGGTTTTCTACGAGCAGTACTTC. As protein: CASSQHSSLTRDRVFYEQYF.

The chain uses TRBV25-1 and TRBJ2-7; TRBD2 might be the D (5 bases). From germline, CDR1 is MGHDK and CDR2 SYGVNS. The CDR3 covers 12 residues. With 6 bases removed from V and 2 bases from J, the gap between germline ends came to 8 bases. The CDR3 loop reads CASSGNAYEQYF. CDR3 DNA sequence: TGTGCCAGCAGCGGGAACGCCTACGAGCAGTACTTC.

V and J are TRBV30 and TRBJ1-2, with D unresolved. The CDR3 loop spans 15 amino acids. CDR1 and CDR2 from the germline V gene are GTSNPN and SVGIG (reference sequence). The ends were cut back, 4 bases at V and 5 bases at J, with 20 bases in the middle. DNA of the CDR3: TGTGCCTGGACCCAGCCGGGCATGGGGAGATATGGCTACACCTTC. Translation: CAWTQPGMGRYGYTF.

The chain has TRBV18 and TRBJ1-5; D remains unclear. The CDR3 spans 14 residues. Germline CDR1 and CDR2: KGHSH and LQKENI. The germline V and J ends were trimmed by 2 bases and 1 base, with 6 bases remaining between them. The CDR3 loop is CASSPTTSNQPQHF. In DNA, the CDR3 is TGTGCCAGCTCACCAACGACAAGCAATCAGCCCCAGCATTTT. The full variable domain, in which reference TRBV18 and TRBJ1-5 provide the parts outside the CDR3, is NAGVMQNPRHLVRRRGQEARLRCSPMKGHSHVYWYRQLPEEGLKFMVYLQKENIIDESGMPKERFSAEFPKEGPSILRIQQVVRGDSAAYFCASSPTTSNQPQHFGDGTRLSIL.

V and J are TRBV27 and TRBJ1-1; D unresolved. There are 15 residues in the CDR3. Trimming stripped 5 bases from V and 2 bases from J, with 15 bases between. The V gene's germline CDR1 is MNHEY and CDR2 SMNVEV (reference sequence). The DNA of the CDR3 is TGTGCCAGCAGTCCAGAGGGTTGGAGTAACACTGAAGCTTTCTTT. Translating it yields CASSPEGWSNTEAFF.

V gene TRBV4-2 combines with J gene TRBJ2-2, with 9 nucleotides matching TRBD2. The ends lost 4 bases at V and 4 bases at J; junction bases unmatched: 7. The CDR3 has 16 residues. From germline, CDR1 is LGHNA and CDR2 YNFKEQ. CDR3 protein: CASSLVAGESTGELFF. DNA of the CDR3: TGTGCCAGCAGCCTGGTAGCGGGAGAGAGCACCGGGGAGCTGTTTTTT.

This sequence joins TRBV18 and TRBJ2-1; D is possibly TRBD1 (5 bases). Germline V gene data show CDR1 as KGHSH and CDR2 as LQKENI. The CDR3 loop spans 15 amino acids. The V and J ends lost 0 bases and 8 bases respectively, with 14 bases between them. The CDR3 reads CASSPPVQEGDEQFF. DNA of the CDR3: TGTGCCAGCTCACCACCTGTACAAGAAGGGGATGAGCAGTTCTTC.

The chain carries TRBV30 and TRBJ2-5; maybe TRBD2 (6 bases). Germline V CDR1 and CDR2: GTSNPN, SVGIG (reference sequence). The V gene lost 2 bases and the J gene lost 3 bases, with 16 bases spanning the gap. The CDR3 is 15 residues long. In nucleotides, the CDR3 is TGTGCCTGGAGTCGCCCCCGGACTACCAAAGAGACCCAGTACTTC. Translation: CAWSRPRTTKETQYF.

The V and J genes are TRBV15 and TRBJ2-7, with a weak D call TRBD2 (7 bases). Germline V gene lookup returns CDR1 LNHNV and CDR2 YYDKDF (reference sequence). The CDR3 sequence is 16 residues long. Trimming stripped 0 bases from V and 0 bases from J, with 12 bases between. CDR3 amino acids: CATSRDPGGGSYEQYF. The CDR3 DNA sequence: TGTGCCACCAGCAGAGATCCGGGGGGCGGCTCCTACGAGCAGTACTTC.

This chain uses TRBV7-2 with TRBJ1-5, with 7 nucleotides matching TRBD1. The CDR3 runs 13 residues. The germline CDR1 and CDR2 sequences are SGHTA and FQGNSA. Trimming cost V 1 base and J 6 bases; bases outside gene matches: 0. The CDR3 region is CASSLGQGQPQHF. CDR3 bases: TGTGCCAGCAGCTTAGGACAGGGTCAGCCCCAGCATTTT.

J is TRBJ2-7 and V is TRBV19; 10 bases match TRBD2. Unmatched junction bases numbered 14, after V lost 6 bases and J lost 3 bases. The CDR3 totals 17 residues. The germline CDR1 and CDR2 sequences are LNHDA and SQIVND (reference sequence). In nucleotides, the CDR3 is TGTGCCAGTAGCAGAAGAACCGCTAGCGGGGGACTCTACGAGCAGTACTTC. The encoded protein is CASSRRTASGGLYEQYF.

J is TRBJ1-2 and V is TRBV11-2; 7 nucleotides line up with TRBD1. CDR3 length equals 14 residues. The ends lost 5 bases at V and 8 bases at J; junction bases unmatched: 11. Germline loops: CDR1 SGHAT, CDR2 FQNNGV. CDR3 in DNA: TGTGCCAGCAGCCTCACCCGCGGGACAGACGGCTACACCTTC. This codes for CASSLTRGTDGYTF.

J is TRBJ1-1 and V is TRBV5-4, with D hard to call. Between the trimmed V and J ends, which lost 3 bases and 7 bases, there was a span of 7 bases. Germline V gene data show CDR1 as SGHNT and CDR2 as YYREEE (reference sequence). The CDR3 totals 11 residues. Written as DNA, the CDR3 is TGTGCCAGCAGCTGGCAGCGTGAAGCTTTCTTT. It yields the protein CASSWQREAFF. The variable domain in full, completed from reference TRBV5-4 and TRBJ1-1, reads ETGVTQSPTHLIKTRGQQVTLRCSSQSGHNTVSWYQQALGQGPQFIFQYYREEENGRGNFPPRFSGLQFPNYSSELNVNALELDDSALYLCASSWQREAFFGQGTRLTVV.

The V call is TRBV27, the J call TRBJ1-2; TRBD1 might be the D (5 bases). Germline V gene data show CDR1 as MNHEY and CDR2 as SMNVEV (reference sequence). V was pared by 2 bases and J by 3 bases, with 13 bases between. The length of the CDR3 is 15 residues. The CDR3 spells CASSLAGTGDYGYTF. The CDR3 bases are TGTGCCAGCAGTTTAGCCGGGACTGGAGACTATGGCTACACCTTC.

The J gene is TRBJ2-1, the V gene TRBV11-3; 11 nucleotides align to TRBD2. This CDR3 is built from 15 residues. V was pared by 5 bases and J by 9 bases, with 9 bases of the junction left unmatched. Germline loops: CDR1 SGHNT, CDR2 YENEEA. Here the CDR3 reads CASSPSGRYVGEQFF. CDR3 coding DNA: TGTGCCAGCAGCCCTAGCGGGAGGTACGTGGGTGAGCAGTTCTTC.

The CDR3 DNA follows: TGCAGCGTCAAACCGACGGGGACAGGAGCCAACTATGGCTACACCTTC. This translates into CSVKPTGTGANYGYTF. This chain joins TRBV29-1 and TRBJ1-2; 8 nucleotides match TRBD1. This CDR3 spans 16 amino acids. The V segment lost 6 bases and the J segment 2 bases; nucleotides outside the gene matches: 14. Germline lookup yields CDR1 SQVTM and CDR2 ANQGSEA.

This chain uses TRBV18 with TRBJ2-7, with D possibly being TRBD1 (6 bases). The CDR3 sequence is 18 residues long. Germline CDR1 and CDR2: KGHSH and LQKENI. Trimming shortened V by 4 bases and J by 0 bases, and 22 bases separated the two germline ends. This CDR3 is CASSLVLSTGSSSYEQYF. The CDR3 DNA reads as TGTGCCAGCTCACTGGTCCTCAGTACAGGGTCTAGCTCCTACGAGCAGTACTTC.

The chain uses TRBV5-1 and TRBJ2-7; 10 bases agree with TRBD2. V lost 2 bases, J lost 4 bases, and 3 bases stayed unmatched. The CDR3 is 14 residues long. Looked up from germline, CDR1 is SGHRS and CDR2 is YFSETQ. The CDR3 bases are TGCGCCAGCAGCTTTACTAGCGGGGCTTACGAGCAGTACTTC. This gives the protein CASSFTSGAYEQYF.

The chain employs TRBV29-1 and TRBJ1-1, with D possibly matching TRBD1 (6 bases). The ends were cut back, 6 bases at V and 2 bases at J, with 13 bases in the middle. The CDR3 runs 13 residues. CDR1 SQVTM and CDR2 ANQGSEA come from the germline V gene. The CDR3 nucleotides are TGCAGCGTGACGGGACACCTTAACACTGAAGCTTTCTTT. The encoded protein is CSVTGHLNTEAFF.

The CDR3 here is CASSFLGGDRQPQHF. Here the CDR3 DNA reads TGTGCCAGCAGTTTCCTTGGGGGGGACAGGCAGCCCCAGCATTTT. The chain joins TRBV27 to TRBJ1-5, with 8 bases fitting TRBD1. The CDR3 has 15 amino acids. The junction had 8 bases not matched to a gene; V was cut back by 3 bases and J by 7 bases. The germline gives CDR1 MNHEY, CDR2 SMNVEV (reference sequence).

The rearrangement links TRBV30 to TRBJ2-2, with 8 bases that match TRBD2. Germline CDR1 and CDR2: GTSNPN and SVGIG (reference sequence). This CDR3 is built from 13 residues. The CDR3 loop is CVNVGGAPGELFF. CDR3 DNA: TGTGTCAACGTCGGGGGGGCCCCCGGGGAGCTGTTTTTT.

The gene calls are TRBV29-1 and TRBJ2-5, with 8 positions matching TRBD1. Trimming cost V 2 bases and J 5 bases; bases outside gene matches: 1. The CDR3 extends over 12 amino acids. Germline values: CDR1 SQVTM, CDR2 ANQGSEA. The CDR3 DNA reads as TGCAGCGTTGAACAGGGGGCGGAGACCCAGTACTTC. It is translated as CSVEQGAETQYF.